Listed here are 24 T cell receptor beta chains from one sample, sequenced in a study of shared clonotypes between healthy human individuals. The method was immunoSEQ multiplex PCR; TCRdb's version includes in-frame clones alone and lacks a portion of them. The table records about 2.1 million clones, around 95% of them present only once. The naive CD8 subset, CD45RO-negative cells positively selected for CCR7, excluded terminally differentiated effector memory CD45RA+ cells. Sequencing used naive CD8+ T cells from PBMCs. The receptors here all came from a man aged 18 to 29 in good health. Some clones in this sample may be carry-over from other donors' samples.

The chain combines TRBV5-1 with TRBJ1-1; possible D gene TRBD1, 6 bases. V was pared by 0 bases and J by 6 bases, with 15 bases between. Germline V lookup: CDR1 SGHRS, CDR2 YFSETQ. The CDR3 consists of 15 residues. The CDR3 spells CASSLVRGAAPEAFF. In DNA form, the CDR3 reads TGCGCCAGCAGCTTGGTCCGGGGGGCGGCCCCTGAAGCTTTCTTT.

The rearrangement links TRBV9 to TRBJ2-1; D may be TRBD1 or TRBD2 (5 bases each). CDR3 length equals 13 residues. The germline V and J ends were trimmed by 2 bases and 8 bases, with 11 bases remaining between them. The germline CDR1 and CDR2 sequences are SGDLS and YYNGEE. CDR3 DNA: TGTGCCAGCAGCGTTGTCGGGGCGCATGAGCAGTTCTTC. As protein: CASSVVGAHEQFF.

The chain couples TRBV7-8 to TRBJ2-7; 7 bases agree with TRBD1. After removal of 5 bases from V and 6 bases from J, the junction contained 16 bases not matched to a gene. The CDR3 has 16 residues. Germline V CDR1 and CDR2: SGHVS, FQNEAQ. The CDR3 region has the DNA TGTGCCAGCAGCCTCACAGAGGGGGCGTTCGGGGTCGAGCAGTACTTC. It encodes CASSLTEGAFGVEQYF. Filled out from reference TRBV7-8 and TRBJ2-7, the complete variable domain reads GAGVSQSPRYKVAKRGQDVALRCDPISGHVSLFWYQQALGQGPEFLTYFQNEAQLDKSGLPSDRFFAERPEGSVSTLKIQRTQQEDSAVYLCASSLTEGAFGVEQYFGPGTRLTVT.

This chain joins TRBV9 and TRBJ2-4; either TRBD1 or TRBD2 may supply D (6 bases each). Germline loops: CDR1 SGDLS, CDR2 YYNGEE. The CDR3 totals 15 residues. V was clipped by 0 bases and J by 2 bases, with 9 bases between them. The CDR3 DNA reads as TGTGCCAGCAGCGTAGAGGGGGGTCCCAAAAACATTCAGTACTTC. Amino acids: CASSVEGGPKNIQYF. Drawing the rest from reference TRBV9 and TRBJ2-4, the complete variable domain is DSGVTQTPKHLITATGQRVTLRCSPRSGDLSVYWYQQSLDQGLQFLIQYYNGEERAKGNILERFSAQQFPDLHSELNLSSLELGDSALYFCASSVEGGPKNIQYFGAGTRLSVL.

This sequence joins TRBV10-3 and TRBJ2-2; D gene ambiguous. Germline CDR1 reads ENHRY; CDR2 reads SYGVKD. V was clipped by 2 bases and J by 0 bases, with 7 bases between them. The length of the CDR3 is 15 residues. CDR3 sequence: CAISETAPNTGELFF. CDR3 DNA: TGTGCCATCAGTGAGACGGCTCCGAACACCGGGGAGCTGTTTTTT.

A note on this clone: The same CDR3 is also encoded by other DNA sequences in this sample. The V call is TRBV19, the J call TRBJ2-1, with D tentatively TRBD2 (6 bases). Trimming took 1 base from V and 6 from J, leaving 7 bases between them. Germline CDR1 LNHDA, CDR2 SQIVND (reference sequence). This CDR3 has 13 amino acids. CDR3 amino acids: CASSIGGGNEQFF. In nucleotides, the CDR3 is TGTGCCAGTAGTATAGGGGGAGGCAATGAGCAGTTCTTC.

The gene calls are TRBV9 and TRBJ2-1, with 8 nucleotides matching TRBD2. In germline, CDR1 is SGDLS, CDR2 YYNGEE. V shed 1 base, J shed 8 bases, and the junction held 17 bases outside the gene matches. The CDR3 has 18 residues. The CDR3 spells CASSVRSGGSGSIYEQFF. The CDR3 region has the DNA TGTGCCAGCAGCGTAAGGTCCGGGGGCAGCGGGAGTATCTATGAGCAGTTCTTC.

Comment on this clone: Mismatch with germline at one junction end may stem from a read error. The chain has TRBV2 and TRBJ1-1, with D hard to call. The CDR3 has 14 amino acids. CDR1 is SNHLY, CDR2 FYNNEI, per germline. DNA for the CDR3: TGTGCCAGCAGTGAAGAGGCGTGGAACGCTGAAGCTTTCTTT. It is translated as CASSEEAWNAEAFF. Supplemented by reference TRBV2 and TRBJ1-1, the full variable domain reads EPEVTQTPSHQVTQMGQEVILRCVPISNHLYFYWYRQILGQKVEFLVSFYNNEISEKSEIFDDQFSVERPDGSNFTLKIRSTKLEDSAMYFCASSEEAWNAEAFFGQGTRLTVV.

V and J are TRBV28 and TRBJ2-2, with D tentatively TRBD2 (5 bases). The germline V and J ends were trimmed by 6 bases and 6 bases, with 8 bases remaining between them. The CDR3 totals 12 residues. Germline CDR1 and CDR2: MDHEN and SYDVKM. This chain's CDR3 is CASRGSPGELFF. The CDR3 DNA sequence: TGTGCCAGCAGAGGGAGTCCCGGGGAGCTGTTTTTT.

This sequence joins TRBV19 and TRBJ2-2; D perhaps matches TRBD1 (5 bases). This CDR3 has 15 amino acids. Per germline, CDR1 LNHDA and CDR2 SQIVND (reference sequence). V lost 5 bases and J 2 bases, leaving 12 bases between the germline ends. CDR3 protein: CASSLSRANTGELFF. The CDR3 DNA is TGTGCCAGTAGTTTGAGCAGGGCTAACACCGGGGAGCTGTTTTTT. Variable domain in full (rest from reference TRBV19 and TRBJ2-2): DGGITQSPKYLFRKEGQNVTLSCEQNLNHDAMYWYRQDPGQGLRLIYYSQIVNDFQKGDIAEGYSVSREKKESFPLTVTSAQKNPTAFYLCASSLSRANTGELFFGEGSRLTVL.

As DNA, the CDR3 is TGTGCCAGCAGCCCGGGTCCAGGGGGCGCATTTGGCAATCAGCCCCAGCATTTT. Its protein product is CASSPGPGGAFGNQPQHF. The J gene is TRBJ1-5, the V gene TRBV5-8, with 8 bases matching TRBD1. The germline CDR1 and CDR2 sequences are SGHTS and YDEGEE. Trimming at V came to 4 bases and at J to 2 bases, leaving 14 bases not matched to a gene. CDR3 length: 18 residues.

The V gene is TRBV5-6, the J gene TRBJ2-7; 7 bases map to TRBD2. Germline lookup yields CDR1 SGHDT and CDR2 YYEEEE. The CDR3 is 13 residues long. V trimming: 1 base; J trimming: 2 bases; junction bases outside the gene matches: 0. The CDR3: CASSLREAYEQYF. In DNA form, the CDR3 reads TGTGCCAGCAGCTTGCGGGAGGCCTACGAGCAGTACTTC.

This chain links TRBV4-1 with TRBJ1-2, with D possibly being TRBD1 (5 bases). The germline CDR1 and CDR2 sequences are MGHRA and YSYEKL. This CDR3 has 18 amino acids. Trimming cost V 2 bases and J 8 bases, with 27 bases left between them. The CDR3 loop reads CASSQLTASGEGFEGYTF. CDR3 DNA sequence: TGCGCCAGCAGCCAATTAACCGCCTCGGGGGAAGGGTTTGAGGGCTACACCTTC.

Turning to this clone: Within the sample, other DNA sequences also encode this same CDR3. This chain's CDR3 is CSVEGGTGYGYTF. The CDR3 region has the DNA TGCAGCGTTGAAGGGGGCACAGGGTATGGCTACACCTTC. J is TRBJ1-2 and V is TRBV29-1, with D possibly TRBD1 on 6 matching bases. CDR3 length equals 13 residues. In germline, CDR1 is SQVTM, CDR2 ANQGSEA. Trimming removed 1 base from V and 5 bases from J, with 11 bases in between. Together with reference TRBV29-1 and TRBJ1-2, the CDR3 gives the full variable domain: SAVISQKPSRDICQRGTSLTIQCQVDSQVTMMFWYRQQPGQSLTLIATANQGSEATYESGFVIDKFPISRPNLTFSTLTVSNMSPEDSSIYLCSVEGGTGYGYTFGSGTRLTVV.

This sequence joins TRBV27 and TRBJ1-5; 9 bases are shared with TRBD1. From germline, CDR1 is MNHEY and CDR2 SMNVEV (reference sequence). Losses at the gene ends were 8 bases for V and 6 bases for J; bases not matched to a gene: 5. The CDR3 runs 13 residues. This CDR3 reads CASRDRVTQPQHF. The CDR3 nucleotides are TGTGCCAGCCGGGACAGGGTCACTCAGCCCCAGCATTTT.

The chain is built from TRBV4-1 and TRBJ1-5; no definite D call. V lost 2 bases and J 7 bases, leaving 21 bases between the germline ends. CDR3 length: 17 amino acids. Germline V lookup: CDR1 MGHRA, CDR2 YSYEKL. The CDR3 region is CASSQYTGLGVFQPQHF. The CDR3 DNA sequence: TGCGCCAGCAGCCAATACACTGGTTTGGGTGTTTTCCAGCCCCAGCATTTT.

In regard to this clone: Other DNA sequences of this sample code for an identical CDR3. The V call is TRBV27, the J call TRBJ2-1; TRBD2 aligns across 11 bases. Germline V gives CDR1 MNHEY, CDR2 SMNVEV (reference sequence). This CDR3 comprises 16 residues. Germline trimming cut 1 base from V and 4 bases from J; bases unmatched to any gene: 3. CDR3 loop: CASSLLGLAEYNEQFF. The CDR3 DNA follows: TGTGCCAGCAGTTTATTGGGACTAGCGGAATACAATGAGCAGTTCTTC.

This clone has only one observation. The V and J genes are TRBV6-1 and TRBJ2-1; 7 bases agree with TRBD1. V was clipped by 4 bases and J by 4 bases; unmatched bases: 4. The CDR3 consists of 14 residues. Germline V lookup: CDR1 MNHNS, CDR2 SASEGT. The CDR3, as DNA: TGTGCCAGCAGTGGTAGGGACAGATACAATGAGCAGTTCTTC. Its translation: CASSGRDRYNEQFF.

The J gene is TRBJ2-1, the V gene TRBV5-1; D uncertain. V was cut by 5 bases and J by 6 bases, with 12 bases left in between. The germline CDR1 and CDR2 sequences are SGHRS and YFSETQ. This CDR3 is built from 13 residues. As DNA, the CDR3 is TGCGCCAGCAGTCTAAGACCGGGCAATGAGCAGTTCTTC. Protein sequence: CASSLRPGNEQFF.

V gene TRBV6-6 combines with J gene TRBJ1-4; 9 positions match TRBD1. Germline assignment: CDR1 MNHNY and CDR2 SVGAGI (reference sequence). V gave up 5 bases and J gave up 8 bases; unmatched junction bases: 9. This CDR3 has 15 residues. The CDR3 is CASSPNRGLEEKLFF. The CDR3 bases are TGTGCCAGCAGTCCTAACAGGGGGCTCGAAGAAAAACTGTTTTTT.

The chain carries TRBV7-2 and TRBJ2-3; no firm D call. The ends were cut back, 5 bases at V and 5 bases at J, with 17 bases in the middle. Germline V CDR1 and CDR2: SGHTA, FQGNSA. The CDR3 spans 15 residues. The CDR3 DNA reads as TGTGCCAGCAGCCTAGTAGACTCCCCGGGAGATACGCAGTATTTT. Its protein is CASSLVDSPGDTQYF.

This sequence joins TRBV19 and TRBJ1-5, with TRBD1 identical over 7 bases. The CDR3 loop spans 17 amino acids. V trimming: 5 bases; J trimming: 0 bases; junction bases outside the gene matches: 10. Germline V gives CDR1 LNHDA, CDR2 SQIVND (reference sequence). The CDR3 loop is CASSGAAGGGSNQPQHF. The CDR3 region has the DNA TGTGCCAGTAGTGGAGCGGCAGGGGGAGGTAGCAATCAGCCCCAGCATTTT.

The DNA for the CDR3 is TGTGCCACCAGCGCTAGCGGGAGGGATTACGAGCAGTACTTC. It translates to CATSASGRDYEQYF. The chain uses TRBV15 and TRBJ2-7, with 12 bases that match TRBD2. The CDR3 runs to 14 residues. CDR1 LNHNV and CDR2 YYDKDF come from the germline V gene (reference sequence). The V gene end was trimmed by 5 bases and the J gene end by 4 bases; junction bases not matched to a gene: 3.

V is TRBV27 and J is TRBJ2-5, with TRBD1 matching over 9 bases. The J call may be faulty, since TRBJ2-7 better matches the DNA end. This CDR3 comprises 16 residues. Germline loops: CDR1 MNHEY, CDR2 SMNVEV (reference sequence). CDR3 sequence reads: CASSLALGTGLHEQYF. In DNA, the CDR3 is TGTGCCAGCAGTTTAGCCCTTGGGACAGGGCTCCACGAGCAGTACTTC.